This TCR beta chain is from a study of blood T cell repertoires in COVID-19. About the study: Italy, Spain and the United States were the sources of the convalescent and acute COVID-19 samples. From T cells, B-cell-depleted T cells, or PBMCs came the material, which was cDNA or gDNA.

In the authors' methods: The assay estimated nucleated cells by amplifying reference gene primers. This table comes from immunoSEQ multiplex PCR, and its TCRdb copy is limited to in-frame clones, with some not included. V and J calls and clone size are given by that table; D and trimming were obtained from the DNA. The repertoire includes fewer than 110,000 clones, about 89% of them detected once, and around 15% sits in the top ten. This CDR3 is 15 amino acids long. Trimming pared 6 bases from V and 3 bases from J, leaving 18 bases between. The germline CDR1 and CDR2 sequences are SNHLY and FYNNEI. The chain has TRBV2 and TRBJ2-7; a possible D gene is TRBD1 (6 bases). Sequencing used peripheral blood. The sequence was obtained from a man aged 45 to 65 with acute or convalescent COVID-19. This CDR3 is CASSSDRLSIYEQYF. CDR3 coding DNA: TGTGCCAGCAGCTCTGACAGGTTAAGCATCTACGAGCAGTACTTC.